This paragraph reports one T cell receptor beta chain. PCR involved 60 Vbeta and 13 Jbeta primers. Some clones are missing from TCRdb's copy, which holds only in-frame ones; the method was immunoSEQ multiplex PCR. The sample shows approximately 38,000 clones, and approximately 1.4% sits with its ten largest clones. Germline V gives CDR1 MNHEY, CDR2 SMNVEV (reference sequence). After removal of 5 bases from V and 13 bases from J, the junction contained 7 bases not matched to a gene. The CDR3 contains 13 residues. The data were obtained in a study of cytomegalovirus exposure and HLA in healthy donors. The TCR originated in a man aged 30 to 39 in good health and CMV-seronegative. The sample consisted of PBMCs. The rearrangement links TRBV27 to TRBJ1-6; 8 positions match TRBD1. CDR3 sequence (DNA): TGTGCCAGCAGTCCGGACAGGGTTTCGCCCCTCCACTTT. The encoded protein is CASSPDRVSPLHF.